The rows below give T cell receptor beta chains drawn from one sample of a study of T cells in Graves' hyperthyroidism and ophthalmopathy. TCRdb re-called the multiplex PCR reads through MiXCR, storing one row per CDR3 protein. Of over 150,000 distinct CDR3 sequences in the sample, 17% were seen once. Sequencing was carried out using blood. All receptors come from a woman aged 45-65 years with Graves' hyperthyroidism. The CDR3 runs from the conserved cysteine through the conserved F or W. Clone size, where shown, is once, few, many, or a class for clones that have expanded.

J,size,V,CDR3
TRBJ1-4,many,TRBV27,CASSFAPQGGEKLFF
TRBJ2-3,many,TRBV12-3/TRBV12-4,CASSFGTPRGTDTQYF
TRBJ2-5,few,TRBV5-1,CASSLSASGGETQYF
TRBJ1-1,NA,TRBV7-9,CASSQSIRGTEAFF
TRBJ1-3,NA,TRBV20-1,CSAHKGNTIYF
TRBJ2-2,NA,TRBV18,CASSWTGGTGELFF
TRBJ1-2,NA,TRBV18,CASSKDRGQSYGYTF
TRBJ2-7,many,TRBV29-1,CSVVAGTLSYEQYF
TRBJ1-5,few,TRBV6-6,CASSYSKNQPQHF
TRBJ2-7,many,TRBV20-1,CSAPLAGPYEQYF
TRBJ2-1,NA,TRBV6-1,CASRIQGIYNEQFF
TRBJ2-2,few,TRBV19,CASSTPIRGRTLSGELFF
TRBJ2-1,many,TRBV12-5,CASGSPNREFLSSDEQFF
TRBJ1-1,NA,TRBV28,CASSPPGLTPTLHTEAFF
TRBJ2-1,many,TRBV28,CASSRSGSKINEQFF
TRBJ2-1,few,TRBV20-1,CSACPKRAGKSYNEQFF
TRBJ1-6,NA,TRBV19,CASSRDRSYNSPLHF
TRBJ2-5,many,TRBV28,CASNQLGWEGRETQYF
TRBJ1-2,many,TRBV28,CASRPSYGYTF
TRBJ1-1,many,TRBV3-1,CASSLGQGRGTEAFF
TRBJ1-5,few,TRBV19,CASSIGTATNQPQHF
TRBJ2-3,many,TRBV20-1,CSAIPPGITDTQYF
TRBJ2-1,NA,TRBV5-1,CASRELPAYNEQFF
TRBJ2-1,few,TRBV29-1,CSLDKREKFYNEQFF
TRBJ2-3,many,TRBV9,CASSVALAGRDPRGTDTQYF
TRBJ1-2,many,TRBV6-1,CASSESGVGYTF
TRBJ2-6,NA,TRBV30,CAWMEGLGANVLTF
TRBJ2-5,many,TRBV20-1,CSARDHSGAGETQYF
TRBJ1-2,many,TRBV12-3/TRBV12-4,CASSLTGHNGYTF
TRBJ2-7,many,TRBV27,CASSSSGTAGLRQYF
TRBJ1-4,many,TRBV6-1,CASSPLYEKLFF
TRBJ2-1,many,TRBV2,CARRLAATNEQFF
TRBJ2-7,many,TRBV20-1,CSARDQRQGAWNEQYF
TRBJ2-3,many,TRBV7-9,CASSPRQGADTQYF
TRBJ2-7,NA,TRBV9,CASSVALGLAGRPYEQYF
TRBJ1-5,NA,TRBV28,CASSLKEVGQPQHF
TRBJ1-6,many,TRBV20-1,CSAQPGPAHPLHF
TRBJ2-3,many,TRBV5-1,CASSLEQTTDTQYF
TRBJ2-1,many,TRBV7-9,CASSRGDNEQFF
TRBJ2-3,many,TRBV7-6,CASPVIPSRQYF
TRBJ1-1,NA,TRBV6-1,CASSEALGTGAEAFF
TRBJ1-4,many,TRBV12-3/TRBV12-4,CASSFSEKLFF
TRBJ2-1,few,TRBV7-9,CASSLDRLATYNEQFF
TRBJ2-1,many,TRBV5-1,CASSPGLASNEQFF
TRBJ2-1,many,TRBV6-5,CASSYSSLPGPYNEQFF
TRBJ2-1,many,TRBV7-3,CASSLSWVGNEQFF
TRBJ1-1,once,TRBV28,CASKGWPEAFF
TRBJ2-5,many,TRBV5-6,CASSLLGQETQYF
TRBJ1-1,many,TRBV5-1,CASKPEGNEAFF
TRBJ1-1,few,TRBV6-1,CASSYLPSRNTEAFF
TRBJ2-2,NA,TRBV20-1,CSARVVDSGELFF
TRBJ2-7,many,TRBV6-1,CASSEWHGDEQYF
TRBJ1-5,NA,TRBV27,CASSHRGGNQPQHF
TRBJ1-2,few,TRBV20-1,CSASGSINYGYTF